The 32 T cell receptor beta chains below were found in one sample sequenced in a study of blood T cells in healthy people across ages. A second roughly 7 to 12 cycle PCR used barcoded and J-beta primers. TCRdb re-analysed the 5' RACE reads in MiXCR, keeping a single row per CDR3 protein. The data show approximately 900,000 distinct CDR3 sequences, almost 30% seen once. This same sample was also taken into another study, of T cells of mothers and their children.

The sequencing input was blood. The receptors stem from a woman aged 40 to 50 in good health.

This clonotype has just one count. This could be a read error, since a much larger clone is one nucleotide away. The chain employs TRBV18 and TRBJ1-2; 7 bases align to TRBD1. Germline V lookup: CDR1 KGHSH, CDR2 LQKENI. This CDR3 has 14 amino acids. The CDR3 nucleotides are TGTGCCAGCTCGATAGGACAGGTTAACTATGGCTGCACCTTC. As protein: CASSIGQVNYGCTF.

V and J are TRBV27 and TRBJ1-1, with 8 positions matching TRBD1. The V and J ends lost 0 bases and 3 bases, in that order; junction bases with no gene match: 9. CDR3 length: 17 amino acids. CDR1 and CDR2 (germline): MNHEY, SMNVEV (reference sequence). The CDR3 spells CASSLSRDRGFHTEAFF. CDR3 in DNA: TGTGCCAGCAGTTTATCTCGAGACAGGGGTTTTCACACTGAAGCTTTCTTT.

The CDR3 loop is CAWSVGDRGDYGYTF. As DNA, the CDR3 is TGTGCCTGGAGTGTAGGGGACAGGGGGGACTATGGCTACACCTTC. The chain employs TRBV30 and TRBJ1-2; 11 bases agree with TRBD1. Trimming removed 0 bases from V and 3 bases from J; junction bases left unmatched: 3. The CDR3 contains 15 residues. CDR1 GTSNPN and CDR2 SVGIG come from the germline V gene (reference sequence). Drawing the rest from reference TRBV30 and TRBJ1-2, the complete variable domain is SQTIHQWPATLVQPVGSPLSLECTVEGTSNPNLYWYRQAAGRGLQLLFYSVGIGQISSEVPQNLSASRPQDRQFILSSKKLLLSDSGFYLCAWSVGDRGDYGYTFGSGTRLTVV.

V and J are TRBV24-1 and TRBJ1-4; possible D gene TRBD1, 5 bases. The CDR3 contains 15 residues. The V end lost 3 bases, the J end lost 3 bases, and 10 bases lay between the germline ends. CDR1 is KGHDR and CDR2 is SFDVKD in the germline V gene. CDR3 sequence reads: CATSDTQGSNEKLFF. The CDR3 region has the DNA TGTGCCACCAGTGATACTCAGGGATCTAATGAAAAACTGTTTTTT.

Comments on this clonotype: A much more abundant neighbour one base away suggests this may be a read error. The rearrangement joins TRBV7-2 to TRBJ2-1; 9 bases agree with TRBD2. With V trimmed by 4 bases and J by 7 bases, 8 bases remained unmatched. CDR3 size: 15 residues. The germline gives CDR1 SGHTA, CDR2 FQGNSA. In DNA, the CDR3 is TGTGCCAGCAGCTCAGAAGGGCTAGCGGGGAATGAGCAGTTCTTC. Translating gives CASSSEGLAGNEQFF.

This clonotype has just a few counts. The V call is TRBV20-1, the J call TRBJ2-5; 7 nucleotides agree with TRBD2. The CDR3 covers 12 residues. Germline assignment: CDR1 DFQATT and CDR2 SNEGSKA (reference sequence). Trimming cost V 5 bases and J 3 bases; bases outside gene matches: 3. The CDR3 loop is CSAFLAEETQYF. The CDR3 DNA follows: TGCAGTGCTTTTCTAGCGGAAGAGACCCAGTACTTC.

This clonotype occurred many times. This chain links TRBV28 with TRBJ2-7; 8 bases line up with TRBD1. This CDR3 is 14 amino acids long. Losses at the gene ends were 10 bases for V and 3 bases for J; bases not matched to a gene: 11. Germline V gene data show CDR1 as MDHEN and CDR2 as SYDVKM. CDR3 sequence: CATLGGDRGYEQYF. In DNA, the CDR3 is TGTGCCACCTTGGGGGGAGACAGGGGCTACGAGCAGTACTTC.

This clonotype turned up a few times. A clone one base away is much larger, so this may be a read error. The chain combines TRBV27 with TRBJ2-7, with TRBD2 matching 8 bases. Germline trimming cut 4 bases from V and 3 bases from J; bases unmatched to any gene: 5. This CDR3 has 14 amino acids. CDR1 and CDR2 (germline): MNHEY, SMNVEV (reference sequence). The CDR3, as DNA: TGTGCCAGCAGTTGTTTAGCGGGGAACTACGAGCAGTACTTC. This codes for CASSCLAGNYEQYF.

To note about this clonotype: This could be a read error, since a much larger clone is one nucleotide away. The chain employs TRBV20-1 and TRBJ2-7; D may be TRBD2 (6 bases). Per germline, CDR1 DFQATT and CDR2 SNEGSKA (reference sequence). The CDR3 has 10 residues. V lost 5 bases and J lost 10, with 12 bases in between. CDR3 nucleotides: TGCAGTGCTTTAGCGGAGATCCAGTACTTC. Amino acids: CSALAEIQYF.

This clonotype has more than one count but fewer than ten. The V call is TRBV5-1, the J call TRBJ2-1; 11 positions agree with TRBD2. This CDR3 is 19 amino acids long. Germline CDR1 SGHRS, CDR2 YFSETQ. After removal of 0 bases from V and 0 bases from J, the junction contained 8 bases not matched to a gene. The CDR3 bases are TGCGCCAGCAGCTTGGCCTTAGCGGGGGGGCCCAGCTCCTACAATGAGCAGTTCTTC. It encodes CASSLALAGGPSSYNEQFF.

This clonotype was seen repeatedly, ten times or more. The rearrangement uses TRBV6-6 and TRBJ2-7; TRBD2 aligns across 9 bases. The germline gives CDR1 MNHNY, CDR2 SVGAGI (reference sequence). V lost 11 bases and J lost 6; bases outside the gene matches: 17. The CDR3 covers 15 residues. The CDR3 is CASRGERGASLEQYF. CDR3 in DNA: TGTGCCTCCCGGGGGGAGCGGGGGGCTTCCCTCGAGCAGTACTTC.

This clonotype turned up a few times. This chain links TRBV6-1 with TRBJ1-2; D may be TRBD1 (6 bases). The V end was cut by 8 bases, the J end by 4 bases, with 17 bases between. Germline loops: CDR1 MNHNS, CDR2 SASEGT. This CDR3 region has 14 residues. The CDR3 sequence: CASSWDTLSYGYTF. The CDR3 coding sequence is TGTGCCAGCTCGTGGGACACCTTAAGCTATGGCTACACCTTC.

The table lists this clonotype with many counts. The V call is TRBV10-2, the J call TRBJ2-7; D assignment may be TRBD1 or TRBD2 (6 bases each). Per the germline V gene, CDR1 is WSHSY and CDR2 is SAAADI. Trimming cost V 0 bases and J 3 bases, with 15 bases left between them. The CDR3 has 16 residues. CDR3 nucleotide sequence: TGCGCCAGCAGTGAGTCTATAGCGGACAGCGACTACGAGCAGTACTTC. Protein: CASSESIADSDYEQYF.

Comments on this clonotype: Just one base apart from a much larger clone, this may be a read error. CDR3 coding DNA: TGTGCCATCTGTTGGCATAGCAATTCCTACGAGCAGTACTTC. The encoded protein is CAICWHSNSYEQYF. The chain links TRBV10-3 to TRBJ2-7; D gene unclear. Trimming took 8 bases from V and 1 from J, leaving 15 bases between them. Germline V gene sequence: CDR1 ENHRY, CDR2 SYGVKD. The CDR3 covers 14 residues.

This clonotype was observed many times. The gene calls are TRBV7-2 and TRBJ2-7, with TRBD1 identical over 8 bases. V dropped 0 bases and J dropped 4; count of bases not matched to a gene: 8. The CDR3 has 16 amino acids. Germline CDR1 and CDR2: SGHTA and FQGNSA. The CDR3 DNA sequence: TGTGCCAGCAGCTTAGCCCGCCTGACAGGGGATTACGAGCAGTACTTC. Amino acid sequence: CASSLARLTGDYEQYF. Full variable domain (missing parts from reference TRBV7-2 and TRBJ2-7): GAGVSQSPSNKVTEKGKDVELRCDPISGHTALYWYRQSLGQGLEFLIYFQGNSAPDKSGLPSDRFSAERTGGSVSTLTIQRTQQEDSAVYLCASSLARLTGDYEQYFGPGTRLTVT.

This clonotype was observed a single time. As DNA, the CDR3 is TGTGCCAGCAGCCCACGCAGCGGGACTCTCACAGATACGCAGTATTTT. It yields the protein CASSPRSGTLTDTQYF. V and J are TRBV9 and TRBJ2-3; TRBD2 agrees at 7 bases. This CDR3 is built from 16 residues. V gave up 4 bases and J gave up 2 bases; unmatched junction bases: 10. From germline, CDR1 is SGDLS and CDR2 YYNGEE.

This clonotype was picked up a small number of times. The chain is built from TRBV29-1 and TRBJ2-5; 11 bases align to TRBD2. Germline CDR1 and CDR2: SQVTM and ANQGSEA. J gave up 11 bases and V 1 base, and 12 bases lay outside the gene matches. This CDR3 is 15 amino acids long. DNA of the CDR3: TGCAGCGTTGAAGGGGTTCTAGCGGGGGGTAGTGAGCAGTACTTC. As protein: CSVEGVLAGGSEQYF.

This clonotype was observed many times. This chain uses TRBV27 with TRBJ2-1; D is unresolved. V lost 4 bases, J lost 0 bases, and 4 bases lay in between. The CDR3 extends over 13 amino acids. The germline CDR1 and CDR2 sequences are MNHEY and SMNVEV (reference sequence). The CDR3 region is CASSSASYNEQFF. CDR3 coding DNA: TGTGCCAGCAGTTCCGCCTCCTACAATGAGCAGTTCTTC.

This clonotype was detected only a few times. The gene calls are TRBV2 and TRBJ1-5, with TRBD1 identical over 9 bases. Germline CDR1 SNHLY, CDR2 FYNNEI. Unmatched junction bases numbered 3, after V lost 6 bases and J lost 3 bases. This CDR3 region has 14 residues. In nucleotides, the CDR3 is TGTGCCAGCAGAGGGACAGGGAACAATCAGCCCCAGCATTTT. Protein: CASRGTGNNQPQHF.

This clonotype was found a few times. The CDR3 reads CASGTASRETQYF. As DNA, the CDR3 is TGTGCCAGCGGGACGGCGTCGAGAGAGACCCAGTACTTC. The chain joins TRBV7-9 to TRBJ2-5; tentatively, D is TRBD1 or TRBD2 (5 bases each). CDR3 length: 13 amino acids. V lost 8 bases, J lost 4 bases, and 14 bases lay in between. Germline V gene sequence: CDR1 SEHNR, CDR2 FQNEAQ (reference sequence). The full variable domain, with the rest looked up from reference TRBV7-9 and TRBJ2-5, is DTGVSQNPRHKITKRGQNVTFRCDPISEHNRLYWYRQTLGQGPEFLTYFQNEAQLEKSRLLSDRFSAERPKGSFSTLEIQRTEQGDSAMYLCASGTASRETQYFGPGTRLLVL.

A few counts support this clonotype. This chain uses TRBV29-1 with TRBJ1-2; perhaps TRBD1 as D (5 bases). Trimming removed 8 bases at V and 2 bases at J, with 24 bases between. Germline V CDR1 and CDR2: SQVTM, ANQGSEA. The CDR3 length is 16 residues. The CDR3 loop reads CSPPPGGVWANYGYTF. As DNA, the CDR3 is TGCAGCCCACCACCGGGGGGGGTTTGGGCCAACTATGGCTACACCTTC.

This clonotype was recorded a few times. The chain links TRBV12-3 or TRBV12-4 to TRBJ2-5; 12 bases line up with TRBD2. The CDR3 loop spans 17 amino acids. V shed 5 bases and J 11 bases; nucleotides not matched to a gene: 18. CDR3 nucleotides: TGTGCCAGCAGTCCACTAGCGGGGGGCACTCTCGTAGATGAGCAGTACTTC. This gives the protein CASSPLAGGTLVDEQYF.

This clonotype has a count of ten or more. This chain links TRBV20-1 with TRBJ2-7; D remains unclear. The CDR3 length is 11 residues. In germline, CDR1 is DFQATT, CDR2 SNEGSKA (reference sequence). DNA for the CDR3: TGCGCTGCTCGGTGGGGTTTAGAGCAGTACTTC. It translates to CAARWGLEQYF.

Many counts were recorded for this clonotype. V gene TRBV9 combines with J gene TRBJ2-7; D remains unclear. The germline V gene has CDR1 SGDLS and CDR2 YYNGEE. This CDR3 contains 12 residues. V was clipped by 4 bases and J by 0 bases, with 5 bases between them. The CDR3 DNA reads as TGTGCCAGCAGCCCCGACTCCTACGAGCAGTACTTC. Amino acid sequence: CASSPDSYEQYF.

The chain has TRBV7-2 and TRBJ2-3, with TRBD2 identical over 8 bases. This CDR3 region has 15 residues. V shed 3 bases, J shed 4 bases, and the junction held 6 bases outside the gene matches. Germline CDR1 is SGHTA and CDR2 is FQGNSA. CDR3: CASSLTGGLADTQYF. The CDR3 bases are TGTGCCAGCAGCTTGACGGGGGGGCTAGCAGATACGCAGTATTTT.

This clonotype has at least ten counts. V usage is TRBV11-2 and J usage is TRBJ1-2; D is undetermined. The CDR3 has 14 amino acids. Germline V gene sequence: CDR1 SGHAT, CDR2 FQNNGV. The V end lost 8 bases, the J end lost 5 bases, and 18 bases lay between the germline ends. The DNA of the CDR3 is TGTGCCAGCCGTCAAGGAGCGGGCCGTTATGGCTACACCTTC. It specifies CASRQGAGRYGYTF.

The CDR3 bases are TGTGCCAGCAGCTTGGTAGAAACTGGACCGGAGCTGTTTTTT. Amino acid sequence: CASSLVETGPELFF. The chain couples TRBV5-4 to TRBJ2-2; D unresolved. The V and J ends lost 0 bases and 10 bases respectively, with 13 bases between them. The CDR3 runs to 14 residues. CDR1 SGHNT and CDR2 YYREEE come from the germline V gene (reference sequence).

This chain joins TRBV7-8 and TRBJ2-3, with TRBD2 as a possible D gene (5 bases). Trimming took 1 base from V and 6 from J, leaving 17 bases between them. CDR1 is SGHVS, CDR2 FQNEAQ, per germline. CDR3 length: 16 residues. The CDR3 region has the DNA TGTGCCAGCAGCTTAGGACTCGGGCGGGCGCGGGATACGCAGTATTTT. Amino acids: CASSLGLGRARDTQYF.

This clonotype was seen a few times. V is TRBV5-6 and J is TRBJ1-5, with 8 bases aligning to TRBD1. The CDR3 consists of 14 residues. V gave up 4 bases and J gave up 6 bases; unmatched junction bases: 6. In germline, CDR1 is SGHDT, CDR2 YYEEEE. The CDR3 nucleotides are TGTGCCAGCAGCCAGACAGGGGTAGGTCAGCCCCAGCATTTT. This translates into CASSQTGVGQPQHF.

This clonotype was detected a few times. The J gene is TRBJ2-1, the V gene TRBV28; TRBD1 might be the D (9 bases). The CDR3 runs to 16 residues. The germline V and J ends were trimmed by 6 bases and 6 bases, with 21 bases remaining between them. Germline CDR1 and CDR2: MDHEN and SYDVKM. Here the CDR3 DNA reads TGTGCCAGCAGAAGTAGCGGGACAGGGACCCGCAATGAGCAGTTCTTC. It translates to CASRSSGTGTRNEQFF.

This clonotype was seen more than once but under ten times. The germline gene is not matched at one end of the junction; a read error may be the cause. The J gene is TRBJ2-5, the V gene TRBV7-6; TRBD2 might be the D (5 bases). The CDR3 loop spans 16 amino acids. Germline V gene data show CDR1 as SGHVS and CDR2 as FNYEAQ. The CDR3 nucleotides are TGTGCCAGCAGCTTAGCGGCCTTAACTAGTCGAGAGGCCCAGTACTTC. Translated, it gives CASSLAALTSREAQYF.

The chain recombines TRBV7-3 with TRBJ2-2; D gene ambiguous. V was cut by 0 bases and J by 4 bases, with 9 bases left in between. This CDR3 comprises 15 residues. From germline, CDR1 is SGHTA and CDR2 FQGTGA. The CDR3 coding sequence is TGTGCCAGCAGCTTAACGACATCGGGCACCGGGGAGCTGTTTTTT. Encoded protein: CASSLTTSGTGELFF.